These T cell receptor beta chains were read from a single sample in a study of blood T cell repertoires in COVID-19. Sequencing used immunoSEQ multiplex PCR; TCRdb keeps in-frame clones, though not all of them. Here the sample spans tens of thousands of clones, 80% to 85% being singletons. The sequencing input was peripheral blood. All receptors come from a human donor in a cohort sampled during active COVID-19. The CDR3 runs from the conserved cysteine through the conserved F or W. D genes are given only for firm matches. Rows give clone size only sometimes, using once, few, many, or a class for an expanded clone.

abundance | d_gene | j_gene | v_gene | CDR3nt | CDR3aa
- | TRBD1 | TRBJ2-7 | TRBV5-1 | TGCGCCAGTTGCCCGTATCAGGGACAGGAGATCTACGAGCAGTACTTC | CASCPYQGQEIYEQYF
few | - | TRBJ1-1 | TRBV7-3 | TGTGCCAGCAAGGCGGACATGAACACTGAAGCTTTCTTT | CASKADMNTEAFF
- | TRBD1 | TRBJ1-6 | TRBV7-3 | TGTGCCAGCAGTTTGGACAGGGGGAATTCACCCCTCCACTTT | CASSLDRGNSPLHF
- | TRBD1 | TRBJ2-7 | TRBV19 | TGTGCCAGTAGTTCGGGACAGGCGATCTACGAGCAGTACTTC | CASSSGQAIYEQYF
- | TRBD2 | TRBJ2-7 | TRBV6-2/TRBV6-3 | TGTGCCAGCAGTTCTGACCTAGCGGGGAGGGTTGGCGAGCAGTACTTC | CASSSDLAGRVGEQYF
- | - | TRBJ1-3 | TRBV9 | TGTGCCAGCAGCGTAGATTCTAGGACTCACACCATATATTTT | CASSVDSRTHTIYF
- | TRBD1 | TRBJ2-2 | TRBV5-1 | TGCGCCAGCAGACCCTGGACAGGAGGCACCGGGGAGCTGTTTTTT | CASRPWTGGTGELFF
- | - | TRBJ1-2 | TRBV2 | TGTGCCAGCAGTGAAAACCAGGGGAGCTATGGCTACACCTTC | CASSENQGSYGYTF
- | - | TRBJ2-5 | TRBV5-4 | TGTGCCAGCAGTTCTTCAGGGAACCAAGAGACCCAGTACTTC | CASSSSGNQETQYF
- | TRBD2 | TRBJ2-1 | TRBV7-8 | TGTGCCAGCAGCCCCCTGGTTCTTAGCGGGGGGGTGTTGTACAATGAGCAGTTCTTC | CASSPLVLSGGVLYNEQFF
- | TRBD2 | TRBJ2-3 | TRBV11-3 | TGTGCCAGCAGCTCGTCCTTTCGGGGGGTCGGGACAGATACGCAGTATTTT | CASSSSFRGVGTDTQYF
- | TRBD1 | TRBJ2-5 | TRBV27 | TGTGCCAGCAGGAGGACAGGGGGTGGGGAGATCCAGTACTTC | CASRRTGGGEIQYF
- | TRBD2 | TRBJ2-7 | TRBV30 | TGTGCCTGGAGTGTCGGGCGGGGGGGCTCCTACGAGCAGTACTTC | CAWSVGRGGSYEQYF
- | - | TRBJ2-1 | TRBV18 | TGTGCCAGCTCACCGGGGGGGCGAGGGTACAATGAGCAGTTCTTC | CASSPGGRGYNEQFF
- | - | TRBJ2-5 | TRBV2 | TGTGCCAGCAGTGAAGGAGTAGAGACCCAGTACTTC | CASSEGVETQYF
- | - | TRBJ1-6 | TRBV7-9 | TGTGCCAGCAGCCCGTCGGGGGGAAATTCACCCCTCCACTTT | CASSPSGGNSPLHF
- | - | TRBJ2-3 | TRBV14 | TGTGCCAGCAGCCGAGGGTACAGCACAGATACGCAGTATTTT | CASSRGYSTDTQYF
few | TRBD2 | TRBJ2-5 | TRBV10-2 | TGCGCCAGCAGTTGGACAAGCGGGGGGGCCACAGAGACCCAGTACTTC | CASSWTSGGATETQYF
few | - | TRBJ1-2 | TRBV5-5 | TGTGCCAGCAGCTTGCAGACAGCCTCCTATGGCTACACCTTC | CASSLQTASYGYTF
- | - | TRBJ2-4 | TRBV3-1/TRBV3-2 | TGTGCCAGCAGCCCCACGGGGGGCCAAAACATTCAGTACTTC | CASSPTGGQNIQYF
- | TRBD1 | TRBJ2-3 | TRBV6-2/TRBV6-3 | TGTGCCAGCAGTTACTCGACAGGGGGCGGGCGAGGTACGCAGTATTTT | CASSYSTGGGRGTQYF
- | - | TRBJ1-6 | TRBV29-1 | TGCAGCGTTGGGACAGACCTTAATTCACCCCTCCACTTT | CSVGTDLNSPLHF
- | - | TRBJ1-6 | TRBV28 | TGTGCCAGCAGTTTTCCCCCAGGGCCCCTCCACTTT | CASSFPPGPLHF
- | - | TRBJ2-3 | TRBV28 | TGTGCCAGCAGTTTCGGGGGAAGCACAGATACGCAGTATTTT | CASSFGGSTDTQYF
- | TRBD1 | TRBJ2-2 | TRBV3-1/TRBV3-2 | TGTGCCAGCAGCTCCTGGGACAGGGCAACCGGGGAGCTGTTTTTT | CASSSWDRATGELFF
- | - | TRBJ1-6 | TRBV5-5 | TGTGCCAGCAGCTACCGGGACTCCTCGGGATATAATTCACCCCTCCACTTT | CASSYRDSSGYNSPLHF
- | TRBD1 | TRBJ1-1 | TRBV27 | TGTGCCAGCAGTTTAGGGTGGTGGGACAGGGGGAGGAGGAACACTGAAGCTTTCTTT | CASSLGWWDRGRRNTEAFF
- | - | TRBJ2-7 | TRBV18 | TGTGCCAGCTCACCAGCGGACGAGCAGTACTTC | CASSPADEQYF
few | - | TRBJ1-3 | TRBV4-1 | TGCGCCAGCAGCTTCCGGACGAGGGGGTCTGGAAACACCATATATTTT | CASSFRTRGSGNTIYF
- | - | TRBJ2-1 | TRBV12-3/TRBV12-4 | TGTGCCAGCAGTGCGGGCGGCTACAATGAGCAGTTCTTC | CASSAGGYNEQFF
- | - | TRBJ1-1 | TRBV18 | TGTGCCAGCTCACCACCGCGGGGTAACACTGAAGCTTTCTTT | CASSPPRGNTEAFF
- | TRBD1 | TRBJ1-4 | TRBV3-1/TRBV3-2 | TGTGCCAGCAGCCAAGGCCCCATCAGGACAGGGCTGGGGAAACTGTTTTTT | CASSQGPIRTGLGKLFF
few | - | TRBJ2-5 | TRBV7-2 | TGTGCCAGCAGCGCATTAGGGGCCCACAGAGAGACCCAGTACTTC | CASSALGAHRETQYF
- | - | TRBJ2-1 | TRBV5-5 | TGTGCCAGCAGCTATCGCCCTTCGGGAGATGAGCAGTTCTTC | CASSYRPSGDEQFF
- | - | TRBJ1-1 | TRBV18 | TGTGCCAGCTCCCCTAAAGGAGATCTTGAAGCTTTCTTT | CASSPKGDLEAFF
- | - | TRBJ1-1 | TRBV7-3 | TGTGCCAGCAGCGCGGGGCGTGGGTTCCTAGGCACTGAAGCTTTCTTT | CASSAGRGFLGTEAFF
- | TRBD2 | TRBJ2-1 | TRBV6-6 | TGTGCCAGCAGTCGACTAGCGGGGGGGCGGACCTACAATGAGCAGTTCTTC | CASSRLAGGRTYNEQFF
few | TRBD1 | TRBJ2-7 | TRBV18 | TGTGCCAGCTCACCACGGACAGGGGAGGCGGTGCAGTACTTC | CASSPRTGEAVQYF
- | - | TRBJ1-2 | TRBV19 | TGTGCCAGTAGTTCTTACGCGGCGGGGCATGGCTACACCTTC | CASSSYAAGHGYTF
- | - | TRBJ2-3 | TRBV6-5 | TGTGCCAGCAAGGGGTTCCCTGGCACAGATACGCAGTATTTT | CASKGFPGTDTQYF
- | TRBD1 | TRBJ1-2 | TRBV12-5 | TGTGCTAGTGGTTTGGCCCCGGGACAGGTGCTCAGGGGCTACACCTTC | CASGLAPGQVLRGYTF
- | TRBD1 | TRBJ1-2 | TRBV5-6 | TGTGCCAGCAGCCCAGGGGGCTGGGATGGCTACACCTTC | CASSPGGWDGYTF
once | - | TRBJ2-5 | TRBV18 | TGTGCCAGCTCACCTGGTCCGGGAGAGGAGACCCAGTACTTC | CASSPGPGEETQYF
- | - | TRBJ1-3 | TRBV6-5 | TGTGCCAGCAGTTGGCAGACAGCCTCTGGAAACACCATATATTTT | CASSWQTASGNTIYF
- | - | TRBJ1-2 | TRBV4-1 | TGCGCCAGCAGCCAAGATAGGACACCGTCCTATGGCTACACCTTC | CASSQDRTPSYGYTF
- | TRBD1 | TRBJ1-4 | TRBV5-1 | TGCGCCAGCAGCCCGGGACAGTTACTTGGGGTGGAAAAACTGTTTTTT | CASSPGQLLGVEKLFF
- | - | TRBJ1-1 | TRBV2 | TGTGCCAGCAGCCGCCAGGGGTTTACGGAAGCTTTCTTT | CASSRQGFTEAFF
- | TRBD1 | TRBJ1-2 | TRBV5-4 | TGTGCCAGCAGTTCCGACAGGGGAATCGAGGGCTACACCTTC | CASSSDRGIEGYTF
- | TRBD1 | TRBJ1-5 | TRBV6-1 | TGTGCCAGCAGTGCCTCCCTCGGACAGGGGGCTTTTCAGCCCCAGCATTTT | CASSASLGQGAFQPQHF
- | - | TRBJ2-1 | TRBV9 | TGTGCCAGCAGCGTAGGACGGGGCTCCTACAATGAGCAGTTCTTC | CASSVGRGSYNEQFF